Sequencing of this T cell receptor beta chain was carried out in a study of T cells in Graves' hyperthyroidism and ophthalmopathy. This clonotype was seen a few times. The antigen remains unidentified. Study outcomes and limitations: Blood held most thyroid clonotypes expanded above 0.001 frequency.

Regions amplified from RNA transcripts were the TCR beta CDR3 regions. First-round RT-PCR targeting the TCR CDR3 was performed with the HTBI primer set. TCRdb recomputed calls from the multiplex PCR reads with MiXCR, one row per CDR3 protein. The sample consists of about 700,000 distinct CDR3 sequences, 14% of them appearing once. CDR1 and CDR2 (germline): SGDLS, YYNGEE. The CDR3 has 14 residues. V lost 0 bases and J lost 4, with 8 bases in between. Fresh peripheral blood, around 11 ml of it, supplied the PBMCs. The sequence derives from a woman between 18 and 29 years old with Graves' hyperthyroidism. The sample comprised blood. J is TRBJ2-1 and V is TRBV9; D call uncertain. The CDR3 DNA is TGTGCCAGCAGCGTAGTGACCGAATACAATGAGCAGTTCTTC. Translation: CASSVVTEYNEQFF.